These T cell receptor beta chains were read from a single sample in a study of blood T cell repertoires in COVID-19. The data were produced by immunoSEQ multiplex PCR, yet TCRdb's version contains in-frame clones alone and is incomplete. The table lists over 400,000 clones, approximately 91% of them singletons. Sequencing was done on a sample of PBMCs or T cells enriched from blood (not recorded which). The receptors stem from a woman in her fifties or sixties who had recovered from COVID-19. CDR3s include the opening cysteine and the closing phenylalanine or tryptophan. Each record gives: D gene, V gene, clone size, J gene, CDR3 protein, CDR3 DNA. D genes are given only for firm matches. The size entry is marked missing in some rows and otherwise reads once, few, many or a size class.

d_call: TRBD1
v_call: TRBV5-1
clone_size: -
j_call: TRBJ1-2
cdr3_aa: CASSTGQGVRGYTF
cdr3_nt: TGCGCCAGCAGCACCGGACAGGGGGTCCGGGGCTACACCTTC

d_call: TRBD1
v_call: TRBV11-2
clone_size: -
j_call: TRBJ2-3
cdr3_aa: CASSLRGRPDTQYF
cdr3_nt: TGTGCCAGCAGCTTAAGGGGGCGCCCAGATACGCAGTATTTT

d_call: -
v_call: TRBV7-8
clone_size: -
j_call: TRBJ1-5
cdr3_aa: CASSSGQTNQPQHF
cdr3_nt: TGTGCCAGCAGCTCCGGACAGACCAATCAGCCCCAGCATTTT

d_call: -
v_call: TRBV27
clone_size: -
j_call: TRBJ1-1
cdr3_aa: CASSLNSNTEAFF
cdr3_nt: TGTGCCAGCAGTTTAAACAGCAACACTGAAGCTTTCTTT

d_call: -
v_call: TRBV12-5
clone_size: -
j_call: TRBJ1-1
cdr3_aa: CASGLQTTSTEAFF
cdr3_nt: TGTGCTAGTGGTTTGCAGACAACGAGCACTGAAGCTTTCTTT

d_call: TRBD1
v_call: TRBV10-3
clone_size: -
j_call: TRBJ1-1
cdr3_aa: CAISERGTGGLSTEAFF
cdr3_nt: TGTGCCATAAGTGAGAGGGGGACAGGGGGCCTCAGCACTGAAGCTTTCTTT

d_call: TRBD1
v_call: TRBV13
clone_size: -
j_call: TRBJ1-1
cdr3_aa: CASSRRQGMNTEAFF
cdr3_nt: TGTGCCAGCAGCCGCCGACAGGGGATGAACACTGAAGCTTTCTTT

d_call: TRBD1
v_call: TRBV3-1/TRBV3-2
clone_size: -
j_call: TRBJ1-6
cdr3_aa: CASSQVPSTGVGNSPLHF
cdr3_nt: TGTGCCAGCAGCCAAGTCCCTAGTACAGGGGTAGGAAATTCACCCCTCCACTTT

d_call: TRBD2
v_call: TRBV13
clone_size: -
j_call: TRBJ2-1
cdr3_aa: CASSPTSGGVDEQFF
cdr3_nt: TGTGCCAGCAGCCCGACTAGCGGGGGCGTTGATGAGCAGTTCTTC

d_call: -
v_call: TRBV7-6
clone_size: -
j_call: TRBJ2-7
cdr3_aa: CASSLGGRGYEQYF
cdr3_nt: TGTGCCAGCAGCTTAGGCGGCAGGGGATACGAGCAGTACTTC

d_call: TRBD1
v_call: TRBV5-5
clone_size: -
j_call: TRBJ1-5
cdr3_aa: CASSPGTGPRPQHF
cdr3_nt: TGTGCCAGCAGCCCCGGGACAGGTCCACGGCCCCAGCATTTT

d_call: -
v_call: TRBV29-1
clone_size: -
j_call: TRBJ2-1
cdr3_aa: CSVEGQGFYNEQFF
cdr3_nt: TGCAGCGTTGAGGGGCAGGGATTTTACAATGAGCAGTTCTTC

d_call: TRBD2
v_call: TRBV18
clone_size: -
j_call: TRBJ2-2
cdr3_aa: CASSPQRGGLYTGELFF
cdr3_nt: TGTGCCAGCTCACCCCAGCGGGGGGGCCTTTACACCGGGGAGCTGTTTTTT

d_call: -
v_call: TRBV27
clone_size: few
j_call: TRBJ1-3
cdr3_aa: CASRLSGAGNTIYF
cdr3_nt: TGTGCCAGCCGTCTTTCAGGGGCTGGAAACACCATATATTTT

d_call: TRBD1
v_call: TRBV5-4
clone_size: -
j_call: TRBJ1-6
cdr3_aa: CASSLEQGNSPLHF
cdr3_nt: TGTGCCAGCAGCTTGGAACAGGGGAATTCACCCCTCCACTTT

d_call: TRBD2
v_call: TRBV5-1
clone_size: -
j_call: TRBJ2-1
cdr3_aa: CASSVKLAGGRNEQFF
cdr3_nt: TGCGCCAGCAGCGTAAAGCTAGCGGGGGGGCGAAATGAGCAGTTCTTC

d_call: -
v_call: TRBV30
clone_size: -
j_call: TRBJ2-7
cdr3_aa: CAWSVHPSYEQYF
cdr3_nt: TGTGCCTGGAGTGTACATCCCTCCTACGAGCAGTACTTC

d_call: TRBD2
v_call: TRBV25-1
clone_size: -
j_call: TRBJ2-7
cdr3_aa: CASMERGAGYEQYF
cdr3_nt: TGTGCCAGCATGGAGCGGGGGGCGGGGTACGAGCAGTACTTC

d_call: -
v_call: TRBV5-6
clone_size: many
j_call: TRBJ2-7
cdr3_aa: CASSLVGEQYF
cdr3_nt: TGTGCCAGCAGCTTGGTCGGGGAGCAGTACTTC

d_call: TRBD1
v_call: TRBV6-5
clone_size: many
j_call: TRBJ2-2
cdr3_aa: CASRTGGIGTGELFF
cdr3_nt: TGTGCCAGCAGGACAGGGGGCATTGGCACCGGGGAGCTGTTTTTT

d_call: TRBD1
v_call: TRBV19
clone_size: -
j_call: TRBJ1-2
cdr3_aa: CASGNRGSNYGYTF
cdr3_nt: TGTGCCAGTGGTAACAGGGGCTCTAACTATGGCTACACCTTC

d_call: -
v_call: TRBV6-2/TRBV6-3
clone_size: -
j_call: TRBJ1-3
cdr3_aa: CASSYWDTRSSGNTIYF
cdr3_nt: TGTGCCAGCAGTTACTGGGACACCCGCAGCTCTGGAAACACCATATATTTT

d_call: -
v_call: TRBV9
clone_size: -
j_call: TRBJ2-2
cdr3_aa: CASSVAGIMTGELFF
cdr3_nt: TGTGCCAGCAGCGTAGCGGGGATTATGACCGGGGAGCTGTTTTTT

d_call: -
v_call: TRBV20-1
clone_size: -
j_call: TRBJ1-2
cdr3_aa: CSARRDYGYTF
cdr3_nt: TGCAGTGCTAGGAGGGACTATGGCTACACCTTC

d_call: TRBD1
v_call: TRBV5-1
clone_size: once
j_call: TRBJ1-6
cdr3_aa: CASSLTGENSPLHF
cdr3_nt: TGCGCCAGCAGCTTAACAGGGGAAAATTCACCCCTCCACTTT

d_call: -
v_call: TRBV2
clone_size: -
j_call: TRBJ2-5
cdr3_aa: CASSGRTAQETQYF
cdr3_nt: TGTGCCAGCAGTGGCAGGACAGCTCAAGAGACCCAGTACTTC

d_call: TRBD1
v_call: TRBV5-4
clone_size: -
j_call: TRBJ2-5
cdr3_aa: CASSSRTGGPETQYF
cdr3_nt: TGTGCCAGCAGCTCCCGGACAGGAGGCCCCGAGACCCAGTACTTC

d_call: -
v_call: TRBV27
clone_size: -
j_call: TRBJ2-1
cdr3_aa: CASSFVRESEQFF
cdr3_nt: TGTGCCAGCAGTTTCGTAAGGGAGAGTGAGCAGTTCTTC

d_call: -
v_call: TRBV6-6
clone_size: -
j_call: TRBJ2-4
cdr3_aa: CASSQYPGSQYLNIQYF
cdr3_nt: TGTGCCAGCAGTCAATACCCCGGGTCGCAATACCTAAACATTCAGTACTTC

d_call: -
v_call: TRBV24-1
clone_size: -
j_call: TRBJ2-3
cdr3_aa: CATSDLPRGGTDTQYF
cdr3_nt: TGTGCCACCAGTGATTTGCCCAGGGGTGGGACAGATACGCAGTATTTT

d_call: -
v_call: TRBV23-1
clone_size: -
j_call: TRBJ2-4
cdr3_aa: CASIAGPCLGLKNIQYF
cdr3_nt: TGCGCCAGCATTGCCGGGCCCTGTTTGGGGCTGAAAAACATTCAGTACTTC

d_call: -
v_call: TRBV2
clone_size: -
j_call: TRBJ2-7
cdr3_aa: CASGDTGGGGEQYF
cdr3_nt: TGTGCCAGCGGTGATACCGGGGGAGGGGGCGAGCAGTACTTC

d_call: TRBD1
v_call: TRBV5-4
clone_size: -
j_call: TRBJ1-3
cdr3_aa: CASSGQGARNTIYF
cdr3_nt: TGTGCCAGCAGTGGGCAGGGGGCTCGAAACACCATATATTTT

d_call: TRBD1
v_call: TRBV11-3
clone_size: -
j_call: TRBJ1-4
cdr3_aa: CASSLGTGGNEKLFF
cdr3_nt: TGTGCCAGCAGCTTGGGGACAGGGGGAAATGAAAAACTGTTTTTT

d_call: TRBD1
v_call: TRBV5-1
clone_size: -
j_call: TRBJ1-1
cdr3_aa: CASGRTGGAAEAFF
cdr3_nt: TGCGCCAGCGGACGGACAGGGGGCGCAGCGGAAGCTTTCTTT

d_call: -
v_call: TRBV5-1
clone_size: -
j_call: TRBJ2-1
cdr3_aa: CASSSRTGSSYNEQFF
cdr3_nt: TGCGCCAGCAGCTCACGGACGGGAAGCTCCTACAATGAGCAGTTCTTC

d_call: -
v_call: TRBV18
clone_size: once
j_call: TRBJ2-3
cdr3_aa: CASAVIGGAPDTQYF
cdr3_nt: TGTGCCAGCGCAGTAATTGGGGGCGCCCCGGATACGCAGTATTTT

d_call: -
v_call: TRBV19
clone_size: -
j_call: TRBJ1-1
cdr3_aa: CASSNQGVNTEAFF
cdr3_nt: TGTGCCAGTAGTAACCAAGGGGTGAACACTGAAGCTTTCTTT

d_call: -
v_call: TRBV12-3/TRBV12-4
clone_size: -
j_call: TRBJ2-2
cdr3_aa: CASSMPRTGELFF
cdr3_nt: TGTGCCAGCAGTATGCCACGGACCGGGGAGCTGTTTTTT

d_call: -
v_call: TRBV27
clone_size: -
j_call: TRBJ2-3
cdr3_aa: CASSLFGSDTQYF
cdr3_nt: TGTGCCAGCAGTTTATTCGGGTCCGATACGCAGTATTTT

d_call: -
v_call: TRBV18
clone_size: -
j_call: TRBJ1-1
cdr3_aa: CASSPFRTAQNTEAFF
cdr3_nt: TGTGCCAGCTCACCATTTCGGACAGCCCAGAACACTGAAGCTTTCTTT

d_call: TRBD2
v_call: TRBV2
clone_size: -
j_call: TRBJ2-3
cdr3_aa: CASSDAVVAGGRTDTQYF
cdr3_nt: TGTGCCAGCAGTGATGCGGTTGTGGCGGGGGGGCGCACAGATACGCAGTATTTT

d_call: TRBD1
v_call: TRBV3-1/TRBV3-2
clone_size: -
j_call: TRBJ2-2
cdr3_aa: CASSPWDRGNTGELFF
cdr3_nt: TGTGCCAGCAGCCCATGGGACAGGGGAAACACCGGGGAGCTGTTTTTT

d_call: -
v_call: TRBV10-3
clone_size: -
j_call: TRBJ2-5
cdr3_aa: CAISESGDRKTQYF
cdr3_nt: TGTGCCATCAGTGAGTCGGGCGACAGAAAGACCCAGTACTTC

d_call: -
v_call: TRBV29-1
clone_size: -
j_call: TRBJ1-1
cdr3_aa: CSGSRGYTEAFF
cdr3_nt: TGCAGCGGCTCACGGGGGTACACTGAAGCTTTCTTT

d_call: TRBD2
v_call: TRBV5-1
clone_size: -
j_call: TRBJ2-3
cdr3_aa: CASSSTSGGDVDTQYF
cdr3_nt: TGCGCCAGCAGCTCGACTAGCGGGGGGGATGTGGATACGCAGTATTTT

d_call: -
v_call: TRBV7-9
clone_size: -
j_call: TRBJ2-5
cdr3_aa: CASSPLSRDYQETQYF
cdr3_nt: TGTGCCAGCAGCCCCTTGAGTAGGGACTACCAAGAGACCCAGTACTTC

d_call: TRBD1
v_call: TRBV24-1
clone_size: once
j_call: TRBJ2-5
cdr3_aa: CATSDIYRGHQETQYF
cdr3_nt: TGTGCCACCAGTGATATCTACAGGGGCCACCAAGAGACCCAGTACTTC

d_call: TRBD2
v_call: TRBV3-1/TRBV3-2
clone_size: -
j_call: TRBJ2-3
cdr3_aa: CASTSSGGAVVTDTQYF
cdr3_nt: TGTGCCAGCACCTCTAGCGGGGGGGCGGTAGTTACAGATACGCAGTATTTT

d_call: TRBD1
v_call: TRBV24-1
clone_size: -
j_call: TRBJ2-1
cdr3_aa: CATSLGGQGFHNEQFF
cdr3_nt: TGTGCCACCAGTCTGGGGGGACAGGGGTTCCACAATGAGCAGTTCTTC